This T cell receptor beta chain was sequenced in a study of T cell responses to AZD1222 COVID-19 vaccine. Germline V lookup: CDR1 SQVTM, CDR2 ANQGSEA. V was pared by 8 bases and J by 1 base, with 20 bases between. There are 15 residues in the CDR3. Some clones are missing from TCRdb's copy, which holds only in-frame ones; the method was immunoSEQ multiplex PCR. The sample lists more than 110,000 clones; about 89% were seen once. The sequencing used peripheral blood, collected on day 0 of AZD1222 vaccination. The receptor comes from an adult in good health. J is TRBJ1-1 and V is TRBV29-1; tentative D call: TRBD1 (5 bases). CDR3 region: CSTRTTTGGNTEAFF. DNA of the CDR3: TGCAGCACACGGACGACAACGGGGGGGAACACTGAAGCTTTCTTT.